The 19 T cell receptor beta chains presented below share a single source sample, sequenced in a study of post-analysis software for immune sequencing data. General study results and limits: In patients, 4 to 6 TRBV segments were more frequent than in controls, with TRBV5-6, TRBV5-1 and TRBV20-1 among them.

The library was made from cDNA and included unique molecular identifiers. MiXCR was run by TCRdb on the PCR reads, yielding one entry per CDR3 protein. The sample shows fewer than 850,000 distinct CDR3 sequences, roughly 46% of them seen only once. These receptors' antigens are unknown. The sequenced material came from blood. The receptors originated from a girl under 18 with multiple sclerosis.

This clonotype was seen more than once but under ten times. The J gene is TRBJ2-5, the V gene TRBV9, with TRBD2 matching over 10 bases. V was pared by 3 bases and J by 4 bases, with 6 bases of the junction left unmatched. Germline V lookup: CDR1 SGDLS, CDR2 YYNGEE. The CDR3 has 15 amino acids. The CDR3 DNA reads TGTGCCAGCAGCGCCGGACTAGCGGACCCAGAGACCCAGTACTTC. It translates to CASSAGLADPETQYF.

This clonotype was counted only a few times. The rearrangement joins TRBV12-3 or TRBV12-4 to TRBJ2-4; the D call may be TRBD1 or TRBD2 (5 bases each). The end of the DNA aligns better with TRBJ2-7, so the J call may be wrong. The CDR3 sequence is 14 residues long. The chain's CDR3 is CASRHTGTTYEQYF. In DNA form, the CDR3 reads TGTGCCAGCAGACATACCGGGACCACCTACGAGCAGTACTTC.

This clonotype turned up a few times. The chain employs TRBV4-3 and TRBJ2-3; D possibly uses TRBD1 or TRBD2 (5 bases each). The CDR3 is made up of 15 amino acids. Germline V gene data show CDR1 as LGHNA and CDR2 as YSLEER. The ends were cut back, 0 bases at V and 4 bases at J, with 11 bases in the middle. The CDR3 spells CASSQEKRGADTQYF. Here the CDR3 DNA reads TGCGCCAGCAGCCAAGAAAAACGAGGGGCAGATACGCAGTATTTT.

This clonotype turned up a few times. CDR3 loop: CSAGLPGQGRLAKNIQYF. For the CDR3, the DNA is TGCAGTGCCGGCCTCCCGGGACAGGGCCGTTTAGCCAAAAACATTCAGTACTTC. J is TRBJ2-4 and V is TRBV20-1; 9 nucleotides match TRBD1. Unmatched junction bases numbered 15, after V lost 6 bases and J lost 0 bases. Germline V lookup: CDR1 DFQATT, CDR2 SNEGSKA (reference sequence). The CDR3 extends over 18 amino acids.

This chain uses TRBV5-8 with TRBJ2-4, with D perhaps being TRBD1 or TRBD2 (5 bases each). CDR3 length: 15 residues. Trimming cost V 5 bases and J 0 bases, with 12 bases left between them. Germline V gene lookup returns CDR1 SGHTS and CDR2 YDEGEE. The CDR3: CASRPRGVAKNIQYF. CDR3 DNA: TGTGCCAGCAGGCCCCGAGGGGTAGCCAAAAACATTCAGTACTTC. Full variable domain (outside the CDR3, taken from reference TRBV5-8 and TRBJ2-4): EAGVTQSPTHLIKTRGQQATLRCSPISGHTSVYWYQQALGLGLQFLLWYDEGEERNRGNFPPRFSGRQFPNYSSELNVNALELEDSALYLCASRPRGVAKNIQYFGAGTRLSVL.

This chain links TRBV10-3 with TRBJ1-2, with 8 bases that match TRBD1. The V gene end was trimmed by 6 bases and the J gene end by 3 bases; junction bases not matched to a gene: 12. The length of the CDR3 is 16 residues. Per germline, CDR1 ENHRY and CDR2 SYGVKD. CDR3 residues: CAISDPLLDRDYGYTF. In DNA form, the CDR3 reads TGTGCCATCAGCGACCCCCTTTTGGACAGGGACTATGGCTACACCTTC.

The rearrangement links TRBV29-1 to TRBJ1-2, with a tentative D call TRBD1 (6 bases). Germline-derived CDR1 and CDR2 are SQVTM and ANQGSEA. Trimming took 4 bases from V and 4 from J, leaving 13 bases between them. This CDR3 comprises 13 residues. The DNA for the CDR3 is TGCAGCGTTGGGTCAGGGGATGGCTATGGCTACACCTTC. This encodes CSVGSGDGYGYTF.

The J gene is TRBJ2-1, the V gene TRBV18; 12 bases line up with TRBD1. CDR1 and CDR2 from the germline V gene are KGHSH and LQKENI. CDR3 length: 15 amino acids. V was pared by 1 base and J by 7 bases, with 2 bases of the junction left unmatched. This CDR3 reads CASSPQGQGANEQFF. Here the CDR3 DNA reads TGTGCCAGCTCACCACAGGGACAGGGGGCGAATGAGCAGTTCTTC. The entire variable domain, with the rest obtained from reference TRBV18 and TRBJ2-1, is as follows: NAGVMQNPRHLVRRRGQEARLRCSPMKGHSHVYWYRQLPEEGLKFMVYLQKENIIDESGMPKERFSAEFPKEGPSILRIQQVVRGDSAAYFCASSPQGQGANEQFFGPGTRLTVL.

The CDR3: CASMSPGTGVSYEQYF. DNA for the CDR3: TGTGCCAGCATGTCCCCAGGGACAGGGGTATCCTACGAGCAGTACTTC. The rearrangement joins TRBV21-1 to TRBJ2-7; the D call TRBD1 from the table was never checked on the DNA. TRBV21-1 constitutes a pseudogene. The CDR3 covers 16 residues.

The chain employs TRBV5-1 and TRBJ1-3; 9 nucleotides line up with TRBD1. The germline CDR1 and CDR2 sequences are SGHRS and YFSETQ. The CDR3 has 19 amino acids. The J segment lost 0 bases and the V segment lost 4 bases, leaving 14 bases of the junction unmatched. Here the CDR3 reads CASSPTGTGLILSGNTIYF. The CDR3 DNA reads TGCGCCAGCAGCCCAACCGGGACAGGGCTAATCCTCTCTGGAAACACCATATATTTT. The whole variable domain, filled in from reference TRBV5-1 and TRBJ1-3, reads KAGVTQTPRYLIKTRGQQVTLSCSPISGHRSVSWYQQTPGQGLQFLFEYFSETQRNKGNFPGRFSGRQFSNSRSEMNVSTLELGDSALYLCASSPTGTGLILSGNTIYFGEGSWLTVV.

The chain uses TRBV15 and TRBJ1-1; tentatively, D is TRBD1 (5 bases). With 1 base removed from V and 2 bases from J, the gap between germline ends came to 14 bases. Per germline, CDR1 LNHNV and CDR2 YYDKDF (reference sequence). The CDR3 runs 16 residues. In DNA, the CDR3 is TGTGCCACCAGCAGAGCGGCAGGGAGGGATAACACTGAAGCTTTCTTT. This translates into CATSRAAGRDNTEAFF.

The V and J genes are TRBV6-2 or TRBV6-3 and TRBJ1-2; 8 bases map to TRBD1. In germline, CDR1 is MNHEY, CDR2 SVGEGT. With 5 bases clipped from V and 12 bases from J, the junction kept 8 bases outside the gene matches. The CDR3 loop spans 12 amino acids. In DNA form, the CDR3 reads TGTGCCAGCAGTAACACTCAGGGGGCGGACACCTTC. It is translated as CASSNTQGADTF.

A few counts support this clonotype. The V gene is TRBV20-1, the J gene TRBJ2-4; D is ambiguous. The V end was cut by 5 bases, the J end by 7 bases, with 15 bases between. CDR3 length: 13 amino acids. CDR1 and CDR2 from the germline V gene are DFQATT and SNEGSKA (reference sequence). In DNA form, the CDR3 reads TGCAGTGCTGAGGTGGCGGTTCGTAACATTCAGTACTTC. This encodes CSAEVAVRNIQYF.

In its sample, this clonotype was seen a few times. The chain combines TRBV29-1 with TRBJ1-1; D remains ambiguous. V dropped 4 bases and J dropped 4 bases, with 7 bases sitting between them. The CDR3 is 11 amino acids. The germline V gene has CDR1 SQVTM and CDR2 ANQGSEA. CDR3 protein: CSVVGATEAFF. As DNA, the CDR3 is TGCAGCGTTGTGGGAGCCACTGAAGCTTTCTTT. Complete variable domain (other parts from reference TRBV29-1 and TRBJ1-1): SAVISQKPSRDICQRGTSLTIQCQVDSQVTMMFWYRQQPGQSLTLIATANQGSEATYESGFVIDKFPISRPNLTFSTLTVSNMSPEDSSIYLCSVVGATEAFFGQGTRLTVV.

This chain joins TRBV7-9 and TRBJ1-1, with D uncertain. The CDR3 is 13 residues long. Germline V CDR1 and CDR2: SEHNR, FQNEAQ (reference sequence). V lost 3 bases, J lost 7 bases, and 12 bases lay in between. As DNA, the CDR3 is TGTGCCAGCAGCTTGGGGAAACTGAATGAAGCTTTCTTT. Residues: CASSLGKLNEAFF.

The CDR3 spells CATSVGLENRQQFF. The DNA for the CDR3 is TGTGCCACCAGCGTGGGACTGGAGAACCGTCAGCAGTTCTTC. The chain has TRBV15 and TRBJ2-1; tentative D call: TRBD2 (6 bases). Trimming removed 5 bases from V and 11 bases from J, with 19 bases in between. This CDR3 has 14 amino acids. The germline CDR1 and CDR2 sequences are LNHNV and YYDKDF (reference sequence).

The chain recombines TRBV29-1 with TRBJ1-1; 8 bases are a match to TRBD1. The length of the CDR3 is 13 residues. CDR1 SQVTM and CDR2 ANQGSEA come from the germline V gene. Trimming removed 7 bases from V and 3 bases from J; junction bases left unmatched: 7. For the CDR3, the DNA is TGCAGCGCTAGAACAGGGGGGGACACTGAAGCTTTCTTT. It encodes CSARTGGDTEAFF.

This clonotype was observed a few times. CDR3 region: CASSLGPGQAYGYTF. The CDR3 coding sequence is TGTGCCAGCAGCTTAGGTCCAGGACAGGCCTATGGCTACACCTTC. The chain couples TRBV7-2 to TRBJ1-2; TRBD1 matches at 7 bases. CDR3 length: 15 residues. The germline V gene encodes CDR1 SGHTA and CDR2 FQGNSA. V lost 1 base, J lost 4 bases, and 6 bases stayed unmatched.

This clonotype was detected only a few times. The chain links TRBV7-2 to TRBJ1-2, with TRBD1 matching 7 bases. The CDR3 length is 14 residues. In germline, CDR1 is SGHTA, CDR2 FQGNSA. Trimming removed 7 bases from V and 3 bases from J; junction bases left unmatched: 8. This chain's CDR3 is CASTLTGLYYGYTF. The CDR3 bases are TGTGCCAGCACCTTGACAGGGCTCTACTATGGCTACACCTTC.